This TCR beta chain was documented in a study of blood T cell repertoires in COVID-19. Across the study: Acute and convalescent COVID-19 specimens originated in the United States, Italy and Spain. In each case, the material was cDNA or gDNA derived from T cells, B-cell-depleted T cells, or PBMCs.

Followed longitudinally, the Seattle patients had been enrolled during active infection. Methods used by the authors: Researchers report that nucleated cell counts were estimated from reference gene primer amplification. The table came from immunoSEQ multiplex PCR; TCRdb's copy has only in-frame clones and leaves some out. V and J calls and clone size are those listed in that table; D and trimming were worked out from the DNA. The sample contains around 210,000 clones, roughly 85% of which appear only once. Germline values: CDR1 KGHSH, CDR2 LQKENI. V was shortened by 3 bases and J by 5 bases, with 16 bases between the two germline ends. This CDR3 region has 15 residues.

The clonotype comes from a man over 45 with COVID-19, enrolled during active disease. Sequencing input: peripheral blood. The rearrangement joins TRBV18 to TRBJ1-1; D possibly corresponds to TRBD1 (6 bases). The chain's CDR3 is CASSPAGGGSTEAFF. In DNA, the CDR3 is TGTGCCAGCTCACCGGCGGGCGGGGGCAGTACTGAAGCTTTCTTT.